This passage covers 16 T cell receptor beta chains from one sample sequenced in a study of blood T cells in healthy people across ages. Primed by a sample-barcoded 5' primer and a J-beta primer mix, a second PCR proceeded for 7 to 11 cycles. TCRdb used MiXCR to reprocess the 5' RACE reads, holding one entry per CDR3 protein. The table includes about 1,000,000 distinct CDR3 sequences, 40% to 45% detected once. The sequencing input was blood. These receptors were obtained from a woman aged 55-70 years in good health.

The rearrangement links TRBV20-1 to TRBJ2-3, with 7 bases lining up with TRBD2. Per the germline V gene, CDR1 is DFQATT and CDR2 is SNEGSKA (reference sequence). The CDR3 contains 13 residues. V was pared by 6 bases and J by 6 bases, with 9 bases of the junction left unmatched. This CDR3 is CSAPRGRGDTQYF. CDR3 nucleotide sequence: TGCAGTGCACCCCGCGGGAGAGGGGATACGCAGTATTTT.

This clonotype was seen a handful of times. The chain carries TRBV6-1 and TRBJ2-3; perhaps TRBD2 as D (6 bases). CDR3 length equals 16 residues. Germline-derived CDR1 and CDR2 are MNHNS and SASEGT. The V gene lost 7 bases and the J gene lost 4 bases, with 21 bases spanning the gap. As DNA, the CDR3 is TGTGCCAGCACCCTAGGAACGGGAGAAGGCGCAGATACGCAGTATTTT. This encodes CASTLGTGEGADTQYF.

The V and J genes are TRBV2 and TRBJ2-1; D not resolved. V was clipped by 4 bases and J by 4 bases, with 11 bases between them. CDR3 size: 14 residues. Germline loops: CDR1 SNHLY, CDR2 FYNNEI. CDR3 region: CASSVFTVYNEQFF. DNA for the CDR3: TGTGCCAGCAGTGTTTTTACAGTTTACAATGAGCAGTTCTTC.

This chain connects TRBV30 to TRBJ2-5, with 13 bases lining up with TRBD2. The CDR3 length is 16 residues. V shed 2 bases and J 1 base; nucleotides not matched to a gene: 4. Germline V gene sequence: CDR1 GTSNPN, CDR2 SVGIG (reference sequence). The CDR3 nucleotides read TGTGCCTGGAGTAGGACTAGCGGGAGAACCCAAGAGACCCAGTACTTC. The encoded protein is CAWSRTSGRTQETQYF.

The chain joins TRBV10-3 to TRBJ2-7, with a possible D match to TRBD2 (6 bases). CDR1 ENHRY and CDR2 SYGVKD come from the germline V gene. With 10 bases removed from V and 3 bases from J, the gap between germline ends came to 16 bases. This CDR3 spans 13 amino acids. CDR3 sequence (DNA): TGTGCCACCGCCGGGACTGGAGGCTACGAGCAGTACTTC. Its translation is CATAGTGGYEQYF.

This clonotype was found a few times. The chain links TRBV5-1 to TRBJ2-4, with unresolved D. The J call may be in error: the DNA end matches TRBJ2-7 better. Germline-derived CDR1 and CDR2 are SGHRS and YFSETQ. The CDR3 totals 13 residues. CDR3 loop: CASSLESGYEQYF. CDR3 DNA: TGCGCCAGCAGCTTGGAATCGGGCTACGAGCAGTACTTC.

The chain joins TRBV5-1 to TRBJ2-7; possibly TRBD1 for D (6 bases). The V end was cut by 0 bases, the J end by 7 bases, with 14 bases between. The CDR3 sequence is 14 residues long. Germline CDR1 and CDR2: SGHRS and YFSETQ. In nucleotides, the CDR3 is TGCGCCAGCAGCTTGGGTAGAACAGGGAGTGAGCAGTACTTC. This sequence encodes CASSLGRTGSEQYF.

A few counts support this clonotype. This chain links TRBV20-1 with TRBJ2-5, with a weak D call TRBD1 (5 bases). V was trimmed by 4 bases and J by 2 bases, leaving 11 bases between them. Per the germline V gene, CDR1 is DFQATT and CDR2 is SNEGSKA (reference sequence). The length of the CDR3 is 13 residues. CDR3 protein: CSAKHRLQETQYF. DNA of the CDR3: TGCAGTGCTAAACACAGGTTGCAAGAGACCCAGTACTTC.

The CDR3 loop is CASSFWRESVETQYF. The DNA for the CDR3 is TGTGCCAGCAGTTTTTGGCGGGAGAGCGTAGAGACCCAGTACTTC. This sequence joins TRBV27 and TRBJ2-5; 7 nucleotides line up with TRBD2. V lost 3 bases and J lost 4; bases outside the gene matches: 8. This CDR3 spans 15 amino acids. Germline CDR1 MNHEY, CDR2 SMNVEV (reference sequence).

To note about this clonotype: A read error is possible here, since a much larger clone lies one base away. The CDR3 loop is CASSAYGTTDTQYF. The CDR3 DNA sequence: TGTGCCAGCAGCGCATACGGGACCACAGATACGCAGTATTTT. The rearrangement links TRBV9 to TRBJ2-3, with D perhaps TRBD1 or TRBD2 (5 bases each). V lost 3 bases and J 2 bases, leaving 10 bases between the germline ends. Germline lookup yields CDR1 SGDLS and CDR2 YYNGEE. There are 14 residues in the CDR3.

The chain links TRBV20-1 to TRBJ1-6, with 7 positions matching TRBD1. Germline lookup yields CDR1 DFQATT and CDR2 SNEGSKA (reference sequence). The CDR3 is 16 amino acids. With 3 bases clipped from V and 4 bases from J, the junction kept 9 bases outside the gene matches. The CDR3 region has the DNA TGCAGTGCTAGGGGCGGACAGGATAGTTATAATTCACCCCTCCACTTT. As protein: CSARGGQDSYNSPLHF.

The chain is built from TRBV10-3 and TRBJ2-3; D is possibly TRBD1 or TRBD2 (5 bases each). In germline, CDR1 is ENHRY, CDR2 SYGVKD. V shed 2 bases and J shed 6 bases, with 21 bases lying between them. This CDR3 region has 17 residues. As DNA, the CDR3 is TGTGCCATCAGTGAGCCAGCCACTGGGACCCTCCCCGATACGCAGTATTTT. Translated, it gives CAISEPATGTLPDTQYF.

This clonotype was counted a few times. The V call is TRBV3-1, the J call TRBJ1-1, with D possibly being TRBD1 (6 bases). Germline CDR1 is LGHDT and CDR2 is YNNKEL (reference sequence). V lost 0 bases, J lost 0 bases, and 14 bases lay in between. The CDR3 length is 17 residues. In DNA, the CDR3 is TGTGCCAGCAGCCAAGATCCGACAGGACCTTTGAACACTGAAGCTTTCTTT. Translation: CASSQDPTGPLNTEAFF.

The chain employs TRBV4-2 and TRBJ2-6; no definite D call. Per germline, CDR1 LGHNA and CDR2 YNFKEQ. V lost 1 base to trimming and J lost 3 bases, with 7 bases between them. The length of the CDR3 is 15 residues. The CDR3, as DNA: TGTGCCAGCAGCCAAGTTGGTGGTGGGGCCAACGTCCTGACTTTC. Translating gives CASSQVGGGANVLTF.

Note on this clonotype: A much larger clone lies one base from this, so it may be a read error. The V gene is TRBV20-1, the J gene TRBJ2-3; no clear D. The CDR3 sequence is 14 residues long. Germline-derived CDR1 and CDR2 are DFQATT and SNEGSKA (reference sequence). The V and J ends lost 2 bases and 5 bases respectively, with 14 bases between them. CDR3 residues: CSARHGARLDTQYF. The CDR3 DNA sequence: TGCAGTGCTAGACATGGAGCTAGGCTAGATACGCAGTATTTT.

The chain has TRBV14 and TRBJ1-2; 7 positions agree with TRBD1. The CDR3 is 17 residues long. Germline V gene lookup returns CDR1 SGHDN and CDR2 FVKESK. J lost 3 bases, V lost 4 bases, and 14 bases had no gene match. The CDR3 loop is CASSPLLYNRGDYGYTF. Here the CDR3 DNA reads TGTGCCAGCAGCCCGTTACTATATAACAGGGGAGACTATGGCTACACCTTC.